This TCR beta chain emerged from a study of long-term antiretroviral therapy in people with HIV. General study points: HIV repertoires covered narrower CDR3 length ranges than controls did. Therapy changes, viral resistance and ART adherence were not documented in the available data.

Concerning this clone: Its target is unknown.

immunoSEQ v3.0 was run at survey level. TCRdb's table, derived via immunoSEQ multiplex PCR, lists solely in-frame clones and lacks some. The data show tens of thousands of clones, 94% seen once. This receptor was identified in a man aged 30 to 39 with HIV. The sample consisted of unsorted PBMCs, taken approximately 9.5 years after starting antiretroviral therapy.

The CDR3 sequence is CASSQVGTPETQYF. CDR3 coding DNA: TGCGCCAGCAGCCAAGTTGGGACCCCGGAGACCCAGTACTTC. The V call is TRBV4-1, the J call TRBJ2-5; TRBD1 or TRBD2 may be the D gene (5 bases each). The CDR3 length is 14 residues. Trimming pared 1 base from V and 5 bases from J, leaving 11 bases between. The germline gives CDR1 MGHRA, CDR2 YSYEKL.